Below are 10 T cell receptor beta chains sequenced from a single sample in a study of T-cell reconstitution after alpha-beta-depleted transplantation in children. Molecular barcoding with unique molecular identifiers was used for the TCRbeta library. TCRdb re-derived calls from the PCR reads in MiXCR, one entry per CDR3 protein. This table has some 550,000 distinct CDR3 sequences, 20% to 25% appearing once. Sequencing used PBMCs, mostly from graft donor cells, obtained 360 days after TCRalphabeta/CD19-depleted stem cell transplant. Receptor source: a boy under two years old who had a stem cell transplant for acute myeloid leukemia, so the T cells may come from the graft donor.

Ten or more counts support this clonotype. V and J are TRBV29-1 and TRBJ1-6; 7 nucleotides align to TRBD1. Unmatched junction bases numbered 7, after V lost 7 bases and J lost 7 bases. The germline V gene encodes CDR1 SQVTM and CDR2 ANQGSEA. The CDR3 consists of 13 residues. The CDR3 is CSANRDSNSPLHF. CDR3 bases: TGCAGCGCGAACCGGGACAGCAATTCACCCCTCCACTTT.

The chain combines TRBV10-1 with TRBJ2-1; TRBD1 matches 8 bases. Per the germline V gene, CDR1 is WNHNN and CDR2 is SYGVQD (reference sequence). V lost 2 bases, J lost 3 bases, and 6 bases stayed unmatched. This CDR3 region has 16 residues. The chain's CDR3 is CASSEPSDRGYNEQFF. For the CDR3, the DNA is TGCGCCAGCAGTGAGCCCTCAGACAGGGGCTACAATGAGCAGTTCTTC.

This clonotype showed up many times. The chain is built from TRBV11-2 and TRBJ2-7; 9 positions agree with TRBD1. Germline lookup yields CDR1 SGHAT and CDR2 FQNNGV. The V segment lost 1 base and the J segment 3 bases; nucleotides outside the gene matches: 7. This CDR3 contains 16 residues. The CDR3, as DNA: TGTGCCAGCAGCTTAGCTGGGACAGGGTCCATCTACGAGCAGTACGTC. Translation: CASSLAGTGSIYEQYV.

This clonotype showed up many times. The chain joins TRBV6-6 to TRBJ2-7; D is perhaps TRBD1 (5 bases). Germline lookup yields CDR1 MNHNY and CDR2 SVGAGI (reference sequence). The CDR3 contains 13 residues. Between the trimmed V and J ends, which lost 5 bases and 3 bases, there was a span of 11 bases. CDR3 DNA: TGTGCCAGCAGTGATGGACACCGCTACGAGCAGTACGTC. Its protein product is CASSDGHRYEQYV.

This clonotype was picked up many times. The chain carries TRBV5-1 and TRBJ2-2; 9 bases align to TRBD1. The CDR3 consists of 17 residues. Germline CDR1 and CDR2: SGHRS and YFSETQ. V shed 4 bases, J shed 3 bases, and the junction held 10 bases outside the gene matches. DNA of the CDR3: TGCGCCAGCAGCGCGGGACAGGGTCTCCCCTACACCGGGGAGCTGTTTTTT. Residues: CASSAGQGLPYTGELFF.

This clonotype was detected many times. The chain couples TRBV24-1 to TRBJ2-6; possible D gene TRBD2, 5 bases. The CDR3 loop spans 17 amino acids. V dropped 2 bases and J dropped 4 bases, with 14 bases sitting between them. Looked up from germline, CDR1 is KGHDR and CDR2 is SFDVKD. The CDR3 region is CATSDSRGLGGANVLTF. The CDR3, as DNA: TGTGCCACCAGTGATTCGAGAGGGCTAGGAGGGGCCAACGTCCTGACTTTC.

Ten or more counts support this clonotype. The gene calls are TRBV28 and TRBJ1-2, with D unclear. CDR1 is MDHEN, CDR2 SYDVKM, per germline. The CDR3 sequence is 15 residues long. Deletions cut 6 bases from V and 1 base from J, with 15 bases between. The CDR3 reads CASRTRVAFNYGYTF. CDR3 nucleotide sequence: TGTGCCAGCAGGACAAGGGTTGCCTTTAACTATGGCTACACCTTC.

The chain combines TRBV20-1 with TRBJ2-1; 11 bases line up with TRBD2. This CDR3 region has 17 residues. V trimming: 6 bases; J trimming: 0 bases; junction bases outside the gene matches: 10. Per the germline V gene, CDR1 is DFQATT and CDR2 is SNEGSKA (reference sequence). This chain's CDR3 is CSAHSSGGSSSYNEQFF. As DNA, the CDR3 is TGCAGTGCACATTCTAGCGGGGGGTCTAGCTCCTACAATGAGCAGTTCTTC.

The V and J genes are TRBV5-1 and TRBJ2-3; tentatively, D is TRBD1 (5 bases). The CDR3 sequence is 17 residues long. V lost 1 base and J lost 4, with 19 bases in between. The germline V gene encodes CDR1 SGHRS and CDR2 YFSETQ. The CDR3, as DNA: TGCGCCAGCAGCTTGATGTACGGCAGGGTTGTTTCAGATACGCAGTATTTT. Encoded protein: CASSLMYGRVVSDTQYF.

The CDR3 DNA reads TGTGCCAGCAGTGGGGGACTATTGGGAGAGCAGTACTTC. This encodes CASSGGLLGEQYF. The chain combines TRBV6-1 with TRBJ2-7; 7 positions agree with TRBD2. CDR3 size: 13 residues. The J segment lost 7 bases and the V segment lost 4 bases, leaving 7 bases of the junction unmatched. Germline lookup yields CDR1 MNHNS and CDR2 SASEGT.